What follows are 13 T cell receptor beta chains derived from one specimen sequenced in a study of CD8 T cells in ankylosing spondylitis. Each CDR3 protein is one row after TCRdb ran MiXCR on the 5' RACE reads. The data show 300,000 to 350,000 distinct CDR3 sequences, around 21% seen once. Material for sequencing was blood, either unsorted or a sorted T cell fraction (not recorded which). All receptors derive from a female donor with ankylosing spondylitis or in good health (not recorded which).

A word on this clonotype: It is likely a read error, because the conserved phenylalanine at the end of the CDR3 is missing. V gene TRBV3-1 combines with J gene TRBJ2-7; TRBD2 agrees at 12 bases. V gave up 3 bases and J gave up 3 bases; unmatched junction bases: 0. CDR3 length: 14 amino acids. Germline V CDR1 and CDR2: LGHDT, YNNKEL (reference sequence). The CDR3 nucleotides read TGTGCCAGCAGCCAGACTAGCGGGAGCTACGAGCAGTACTTA. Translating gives CASSQTSGSYEQYL.

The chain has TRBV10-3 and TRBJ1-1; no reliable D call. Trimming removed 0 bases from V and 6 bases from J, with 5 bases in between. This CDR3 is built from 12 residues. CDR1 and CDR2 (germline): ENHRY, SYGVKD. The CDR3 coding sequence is TGTGCCATCAGTGAGTCTGGTCCTGAAGCTTTCTTT. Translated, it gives CAISESGPEAFF.

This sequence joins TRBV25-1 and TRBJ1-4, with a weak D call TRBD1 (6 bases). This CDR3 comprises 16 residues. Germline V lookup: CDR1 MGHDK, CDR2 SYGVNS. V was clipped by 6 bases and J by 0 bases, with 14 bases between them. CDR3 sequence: CASSVIGGATNEKLFF. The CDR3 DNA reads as TGTGCCAGCAGCGTAATAGGGGGGGCAACTAATGAAAAACTGTTTTTT.

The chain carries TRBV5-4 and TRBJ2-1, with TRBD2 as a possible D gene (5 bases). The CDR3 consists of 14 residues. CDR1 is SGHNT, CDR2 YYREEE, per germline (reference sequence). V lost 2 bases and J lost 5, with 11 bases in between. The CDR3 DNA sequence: TGTGCCAGCAGCTTCTCAGCGGACGACAATGAGCAGTTCTTC. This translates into CASSFSADDNEQFF. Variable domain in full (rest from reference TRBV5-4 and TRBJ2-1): ETGVTQSPTHLIKTRGQQVTLRCSSQSGHNTVSWYQQALGQGPQFIFQYYREEENGRGNFPPRFSGLQFPNYSSELNVNALELDDSALYLCASSFSADDNEQFFGPGTRLTVL.

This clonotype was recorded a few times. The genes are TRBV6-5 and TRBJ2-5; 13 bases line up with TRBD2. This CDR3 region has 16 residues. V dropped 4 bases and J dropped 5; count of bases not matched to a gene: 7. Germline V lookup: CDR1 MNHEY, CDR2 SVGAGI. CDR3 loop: CASSSGLAGVRETQYF. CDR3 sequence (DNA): TGTGCCAGCAGTTCCGGACTAGCGGGAGTTCGGGAGACCCAGTACTTC.

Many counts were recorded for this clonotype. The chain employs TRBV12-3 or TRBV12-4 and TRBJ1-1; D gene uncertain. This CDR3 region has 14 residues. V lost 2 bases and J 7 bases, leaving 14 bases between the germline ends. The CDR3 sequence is CASSLSGQGLEAFF. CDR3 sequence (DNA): TGTGCCAGCAGTTTATCAGGTCAAGGGCTTGAAGCTTTCTTT.

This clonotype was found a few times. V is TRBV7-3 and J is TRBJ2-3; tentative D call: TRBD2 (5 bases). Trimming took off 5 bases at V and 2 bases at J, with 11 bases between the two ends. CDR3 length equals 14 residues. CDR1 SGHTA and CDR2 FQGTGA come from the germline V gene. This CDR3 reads CASSAHRDTDTQYF. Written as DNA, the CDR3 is TGTGCCAGCAGCGCCCACCGGGACACAGATACGCAGTATTTT.

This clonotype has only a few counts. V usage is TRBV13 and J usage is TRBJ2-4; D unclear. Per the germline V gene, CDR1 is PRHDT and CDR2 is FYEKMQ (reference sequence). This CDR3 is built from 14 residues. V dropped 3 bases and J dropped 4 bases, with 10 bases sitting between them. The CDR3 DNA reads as TGTGCCAGCAGCTTCAGTGGGGTTAAAAACATTCAGTACTTC. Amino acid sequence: CASSFSGVKNIQYF.

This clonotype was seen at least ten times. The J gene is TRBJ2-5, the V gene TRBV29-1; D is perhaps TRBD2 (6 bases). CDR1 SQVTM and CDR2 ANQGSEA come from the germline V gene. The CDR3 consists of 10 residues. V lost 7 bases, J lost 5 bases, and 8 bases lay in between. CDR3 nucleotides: TGCAGCGCTGGGAGGGAGACCCAGTACTTC. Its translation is CSAGRETQYF.

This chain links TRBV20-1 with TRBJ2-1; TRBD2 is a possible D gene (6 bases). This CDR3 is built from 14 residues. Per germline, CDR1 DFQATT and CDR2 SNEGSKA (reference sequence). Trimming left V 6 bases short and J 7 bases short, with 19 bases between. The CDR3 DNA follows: TGCAGTGCGGGGGGTATAGTCTCGGGGAATGAGCAGTTCTTC. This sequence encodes CSAGGIVSGNEQFF.

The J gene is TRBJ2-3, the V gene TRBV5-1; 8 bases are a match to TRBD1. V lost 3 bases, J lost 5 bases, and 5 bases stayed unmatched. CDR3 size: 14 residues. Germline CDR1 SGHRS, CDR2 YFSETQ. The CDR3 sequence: CASSWDRSRDTQYF. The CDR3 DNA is TGCGCCAGCAGCTGGGACAGGTCCAGAGATACGCAGTATTTT.

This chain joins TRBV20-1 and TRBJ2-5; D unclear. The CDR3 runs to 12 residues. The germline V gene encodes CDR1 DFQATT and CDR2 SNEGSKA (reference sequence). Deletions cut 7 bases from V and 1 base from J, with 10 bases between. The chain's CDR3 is CSVPGAQETQYF. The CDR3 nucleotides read TGCAGTGTCCCGGGCGCCCAAGAGACCCAGTACTTC.

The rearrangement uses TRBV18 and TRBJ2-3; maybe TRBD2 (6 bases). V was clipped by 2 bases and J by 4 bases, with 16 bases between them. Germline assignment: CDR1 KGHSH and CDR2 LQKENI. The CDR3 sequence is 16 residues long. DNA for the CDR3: TGTGCCAGCTCACCAAGGGGTACCGGGAGTGCAGATACGCAGTATTTT. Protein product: CASSPRGTGSADTQYF.